The 21 T cell receptor beta chains below come from one sample, sequenced in a study of shared clonotypes between healthy human individuals (dated by TCRdb to the early 2020s). The library was obtained by the immunoSEQ multiplex PCR assay. Imported from immuneACCESS, the table was reduced by TCRdb to in-frame sequences with V and J called. These copies leave out some clones; in studies compared against another copy, an unresolved V gene accounts for under half, and the cause of the remainder is not known. Recorded for this sample are about 600,000 clones; less than 97% of them occurred a single time. Together, the top ten hold 0.11% of the sample. CD8 naive samples were CD45RO-negative cells positively selected for CCR7, giving a CD45RA+CCR7+ population that excluded TemRA cells. The sequenced material came from naive CD8+ T cells sorted from blood. Interpreted using the paper, the cell subset or site label stands for: CD45RA+CCR7+. The receptors shown here come from a woman aged 30 to 39 in good health.

A word on this clone: The sample carries other DNA sequences with the same CDR3. V gene TRBV28 combines with J gene TRBJ2-2; no definite D call. This CDR3 is built from 12 residues. The germline V and J ends were trimmed by 3 bases and 6 bases, with 5 bases remaining between them. Germline V lookup: CDR1 MDHEN, CDR2 SYDVKM. The CDR3 coding sequence is TGTGCCAGCAGTTTTGGTCCCGGGGAGCTGTTTTTT. This gives the protein CASSFGPGELFF.

This clone occurred once. The V and J genes are TRBV4-1 and TRBJ2-7; 9 positions match TRBD1. Germline assignment: CDR1 MGHRA and CDR2 YSYEKL. The CDR3 runs to 15 residues. J lost 4 bases, V lost 5 bases, and 9 bases had no gene match. The CDR3, as DNA: TGCGCCAGCAGCGCCTCCGGGACAGGGTTTTACGAGCAGTACTTC. This gives the protein CASSASGTGFYEQYF.

The chain combines TRBV7-9 with TRBJ1-2; 7 nucleotides match TRBD1. V was clipped by 4 bases and J by 8 bases; unmatched bases: 13. Germline CDR1 is SEHNR and CDR2 is FQNEAQ (reference sequence). The CDR3 covers 15 residues. CDR3 sequence (DNA): TGTGCCAGCAGCTACCCGGGGCCAAGGGGGCTCGGCTACACCTTC. Its translation: CASSYPGPRGLGYTF.

In its sample, this clone was seen once. The chain uses TRBV7-9 and TRBJ1-2; TRBD1 aligns across 7 bases. Losses at the gene ends were 6 bases for V and 3 bases for J; bases not matched to a gene: 7. This CDR3 contains 14 residues. Germline CDR1 and CDR2: SEHNR and FQNEAQ (reference sequence). CDR3 in amino acids: CASSGGGAYYGYTF. The CDR3 nucleotides read TGTGCCAGCAGTGGAGGGGGCGCGTACTATGGCTACACCTTC.

The V call is TRBV5-6, the J call TRBJ2-7; D unclear. CDR3 length: 15 residues. The V gene's germline CDR1 is SGHDT and CDR2 YYEEEE. Trimming stripped 4 bases from V and 3 bases from J, with 17 bases between. CDR3 protein: CASSRWKAKIYEQYF. The CDR3 DNA follows: TGTGCCAGCAGCCGATGGAAAGCAAAAATCTACGAGCAGTACTTC. Looking up the rest from reference TRBV5-6 and TRBJ2-7 gives the full variable domain: DAGVTQSPTHLIKTRGQQVTLRCSPKSGHDTVSWYQQALGQGPQFIFQYYEEEERQRGNFPDRFSGHQFPNYSSELNVNALLLGDSALYLCASSRWKAKIYEQYFGPGTRLTVT.

The rearrangement joins TRBV27 to TRBJ2-3; D could derive from TRBD1 or TRBD2 (5 bases each). Trimming stripped 5 bases from V and 0 bases from J, with 6 bases between. This CDR3 has 13 residues. Germline V gene data show CDR1 as MNHEY and CDR2 as SMNVEV (reference sequence). In nucleotides, the CDR3 is TGTGCCAGCAGTAGGGACAGCACAGATACGCAGTATTTT. Translating it yields CASSRDSTDTQYF.

V is TRBV27 and J is TRBJ2-1; a weak D match, TRBD2 (6 bases). The V gene lost 4 bases and the J gene lost 8 bases, with 12 bases spanning the gap. Germline-derived CDR1 and CDR2 are MNHEY and SMNVEV (reference sequence). The CDR3 consists of 13 residues. This CDR3 is CASSSSGVDEQFF. CDR3 coding DNA: TGTGCCAGCAGTTCCTCGGGAGTTGATGAGCAGTTCTTC.

This clone was seen only a few times. The V gene is TRBV9, the J gene TRBJ1-3; D is unresolved. Germline V lookup: CDR1 SGDLS, CDR2 YYNGEE. V lost 7 bases and J lost 0, with 8 bases in between. The CDR3 is made up of 13 amino acids. CDR3 protein: CASGRLSGNTIYF. The DNA of the CDR3 is TGTGCCAGCGGGAGGCTCTCTGGAAACACCATATATTTT.

Details on this clone: Other DNA sequences in this sample translate to the same CDR3. The rearrangement links TRBV27 to TRBJ2-7, with 14 bases matching TRBD2. V trimming: 5 bases; J trimming: 4 bases; junction bases outside the gene matches: 1. The germline CDR1 and CDR2 sequences are MNHEY and SMNVEV (reference sequence). The CDR3 loop spans 14 amino acids. CDR3 bases: TGTGCCAGCAGTGGACTAGCGGGAGGTTACGAGCAGTACTTC. Encoded protein: CASSGLAGGYEQYF.

The chain combines TRBV4-1 with TRBJ2-5; possibly TRBD1 for D (6 bases). The J call may be mistaken, given a closer DNA end match to TRBJ2-7. CDR1 and CDR2 (germline): MGHRA, YSYEKL. CDR3 length: 15 residues. The CDR3 is CASSERTARSYEQYF. The DNA of the CDR3 is TGCGCCAGCAGCGAACGGACAGCCCGCAGCTACGAGCAGTACTTC.

V and J are TRBV6-5 and TRBJ1-1, with D possibly being TRBD1 (6 bases). The V gene lost 0 bases and the J gene lost 7 bases, with 9 bases spanning the gap. The germline CDR1 and CDR2 sequences are MNHEY and SVGAGI. The CDR3 is 13 residues long. CDR3 sequence: CASSYSIRGEAFF. In DNA, the CDR3 is TGTGCCAGCAGTTACTCGATCAGGGGTGAAGCTTTCTTT.

As for this clone: A much larger clone sits a single nucleotide away, making a read error possible. The same CDR3 arises from other DNA sequences in this sample as well. The chain combines TRBV5-6 with TRBJ2-5, with TRBD1 matching 11 bases. The end of the DNA aligns better with TRBJ2-7, so the J call may be wrong. The CDR3 consists of 14 residues. From germline, CDR1 is SGHDT and CDR2 YYEEEE. The CDR3 loop reads CASSPGTGGYEQYF. The CDR3 nucleotides read TGTGCCAGCAGCCCCGGGACAGGGGGCTACGAGCAGTACTTC.

The chain has TRBV4-2 and TRBJ2-1; 7 positions agree with TRBD2. J was trimmed by 3 bases and V by 0 bases; bases with no gene match: 5. Germline V gives CDR1 LGHNA, CDR2 YNFKEQ. This CDR3 spans 16 amino acids. In DNA, the CDR3 is TGTGCCAGCAGCCAAGAAGCGGGGTCTATCTACAATGAGCAGTTCTTC. Translation: CASSQEAGSIYNEQFF.

The V gene is TRBV28, the J gene TRBJ2-7; D is possibly TRBD1 (5 bases). Trimming cost V 10 bases and J 0 bases, with 13 bases left between them. Germline loops: CDR1 MDHEN, CDR2 SYDVKM. CDR3 size: 13 residues. The CDR3 DNA sequence: TGTGCCACCAAGACAGTCGGCTCCTACGAGCAGTACTTC. Encoded protein: CATKTVGSYEQYF.

The chain joins TRBV7-8 to TRBJ1-2; D is possibly TRBD1 (6 bases). CDR1 is SGHVS and CDR2 is FQNEAQ in the germline V gene. The CDR3 is made up of 11 amino acids. V lost 10 bases, J lost 4 bases, and 10 bases lay in between. CDR3 bases: TGTGCCACCTTGGACAGCTATGGCTACACCTTC. Translating it yields CATLDSYGYTF.

This chain uses TRBV13 with TRBJ2-2; the match to TRBD2 covers 9 bases. CDR1 and CDR2 (germline): PRHDT, FYEKMQ (reference sequence). Trimming removed 4 bases from V and 6 bases from J; junction bases left unmatched: 3. The CDR3 runs to 14 residues. CDR3 in DNA: TGTGCCAGCAGCTCCGGGACTAGCCCCGGGGAGCTGTTTTTT. Translation gives CASSSGTSPGELFF.

The rearrangement uses TRBV28 and TRBJ2-5, with TRBD1 matching over 9 bases. The tail of the sequence fits TRBJ2-7 better, so the J call may be wrong. The CDR3 contains 14 residues. CDR1 MDHEN and CDR2 SYDVKM come from the germline V gene. The CDR3 here is CASKLRDRVHEQYF. For the CDR3, the DNA is TGTGCCAGCAAGTTGCGGGACAGGGTTCACGAGCAGTACTTC.

The chain uses TRBV28 and TRBJ2-5, with D perhaps TRBD1 (6 bases). With 6 bases removed from V and 0 bases from J, the gap between germline ends came to 17 bases. This CDR3 is built from 16 residues. Germline CDR1 reads MDHEN; CDR2 reads SYDVKM. Here the CDR3 reads CASRDTGQLNQETQYF. CDR3 in DNA: TGTGCCAGCAGGGATACAGGGCAACTTAACCAAGAGACCCAGTACTTC.

The chain is built from TRBV5-8 and TRBJ1-4, with D hard to call. Trimming took off 2 bases at V and 0 bases at J, with 8 bases between the two ends. The CDR3 has 15 amino acids. The V gene's germline CDR1 is SGHTS and CDR2 YDEGEE. In DNA, the CDR3 is TGTGCCAGCAGCTTCGGCGTGGCAACTAATGAAAAACTGTTTTTT. Translating gives CASSFGVATNEKLFF.

The V gene is TRBV9, the J gene TRBJ2-1, with D perhaps TRBD2 (6 bases). Germline V lookup: CDR1 SGDLS, CDR2 YYNGEE. The V and J ends lost 7 bases and 0 bases respectively, with 23 bases between them. The CDR3 consists of 18 residues. CDR3 DNA sequence: TGTGCCAGCGATAACGGGCTTGCGGGGTTTGGCTCCTACAATGAGCAGTTCTTC. Amino acids: CASDNGLAGFGSYNEQFF.

V usage is TRBV9 and J usage is TRBJ1-1, with unresolved D. V was cut by 0 bases and J by 5 bases, with 11 bases left in between. Germline CDR1 is SGDLS and CDR2 is YYNGEE. The CDR3 is 14 residues long. The DNA for the CDR3 is TGTGCCAGCAGCGTAGGGAGCTTGGGTACTGAAGCTTTCTTT. It specifies CASSVGSLGTEAFF. Looking up the rest from reference TRBV9 and TRBJ1-1 gives the full variable domain: DSGVTQTPKHLITATGQRVTLRCSPRSGDLSVYWYQQSLDQGLQFLIQYYNGEERAKGNILERFSAQQFPDLHSELNLSSLELGDSALYFCASSVGSLGTEAFFGQGTRLTVV.